The subject of this entry is one T cell receptor (beta chain). This record comes from a study of OX40 agonist ivuxolimab in advanced cancers. Here immunoSEQ multiplex PCR was the method, and the copy in TCRdb shows in-frame clones only, minus some. Of under 95,000 clones listed, roughly 86% were seen once; the top ten hold over 0.6%. This CDR3 spans 14 amino acids. Germline CDR1 reads GTSNPN; CDR2 reads SVGIG (reference sequence). The ends were cut back, 0 bases at V and 1 base at J, with 9 bases in the middle. The sequence was collected from an adult with an advanced solid tumor such as melanoma, head and neck, liver or kidney cancer. The chain employs TRBV30 and TRBJ1-2; D is unresolved. Here the sequenced sample was CD4+ or CD8+ T cells sorted from blood, taken in a trial of the OX40 agonist ivuxolimab. CDR3 in DNA: TGTGCCTGGAGTGTACGCAGGAGTAACTATGGCTACACCTTC. Translating gives CAWSVRRSNYGYTF.